This T cell receptor (beta chain) was profiled in a study of graft-versus-host responses after intestinal transplantation. Background on the study: Each recipient received anti-thymocyte globulin induction, then tacrolimus and steroids for 3 to 4 years. General observations from the study: Peak circulating GvH clone levels tracked with early post-transplant HvG declines.

On this clone: Its specificity is not known.

Germline values: CDR1 SGHAT, CDR2 FQNNGV. There are 18 residues in the CDR3. V lost 0 bases, J lost 0 bases, and 16 bases lay in between. This table comes from immunoSEQ multiplex PCR, and its TCRdb copy is limited to in-frame clones, with some not included. The sample shows some 130,000 clones, roughly 95% of them seen only once. The sequencing here drew on unstimulated CD8+ T cells sorted from spleen or lymph node cells, taken before intestinal transplant. The rearrangement links TRBV11-2 to TRBJ2-3, with D perhaps TRBD1 or TRBD2 (6 bases each). The sequence was collected from a human donor who received an intestinal transplant. CDR3 residues: CASSLDPGAGTSTDTQYF. In DNA form, the CDR3 reads TGTGCCAGCAGCTTAGATCCGGGGGCTGGGACTAGCACAGATACGCAGTATTTT.